The 26 T cell receptor beta chains presented below share a single source sample, sequenced in a study of blood T cell repertoires in COVID-19. The protocol was immunoSEQ multiplex PCR, while the TCRdb copy is restricted to in-frame clones and leaves out a portion. The table has a few hundred thousand clones, roughly 81% seen once; the top ten hold 2.9%. The specimen was peripheral blood. These receptors all stem from a man aged 45 to 65 who had recovered from COVID-19.

The J gene is TRBJ2-2, the V gene TRBV13, with 9 positions matching TRBD1. V dropped 6 bases and J dropped 2; count of bases not matched to a gene: 7. Germline CDR1 and CDR2: PRHDT and FYEKMQ (reference sequence). The CDR3 sequence is 16 residues long. CDR3 in amino acids: CASSRLQGANTGELFF. The CDR3 bases are TGTGCCAGCAGTCGGTTACAGGGGGCTAACACCGGGGAGCTGTTTTTT.

The chain employs TRBV28 and TRBJ2-2, with 7 bases lining up with TRBD2. Germline V gene lookup returns CDR1 MDHEN and CDR2 SYDVKM. This CDR3 comprises 14 residues. V trimming: 10 bases; J trimming: 2 bases; junction bases outside the gene matches: 7. CDR3 sequence reads: CATTAGLNTGELFF. The DNA for the CDR3 is TGTGCCACCACAGCGGGACTTAACACCGGGGAGCTGTTTTTT.

The chain links TRBV29-1 to TRBJ1-6; D unresolved. The CDR3 extends over 13 amino acids. CDR1 is SQVTM and CDR2 is ANQGSEA in the germline V gene. V lost 6 bases and J lost 1, with 7 bases in between. The CDR3 region has the DNA TGCAGCGTGAGGGTTTCCTATAATTCACCCCTCCACTTT. Its protein product is CSVRVSYNSPLHF.

The chain combines TRBV27 with TRBJ2-7, with 12 bases lining up with TRBD2. V lost 0 bases and J lost 5; bases outside the gene matches: 2. This CDR3 is 15 amino acids long. The germline V gene has CDR1 MNHEY and CDR2 SMNVEV (reference sequence). The CDR3 sequence is CASSLSTSGRNEQYF. In nucleotides, the CDR3 is TGTGCCAGCAGTTTATCGACTAGCGGGAGAAACGAGCAGTACTTC.

V gene TRBV28 combines with J gene TRBJ1-6; D is ambiguous. This CDR3 spans 13 amino acids. From germline, CDR1 is MDHEN and CDR2 SYDVKM. The V end was cut by 4 bases, the J end by 9 bases, with 10 bases between. CDR3 loop: CASSSTESSPLHF. The CDR3 DNA follows: TGTGCCAGCAGTTCTACGGAGAGTTCACCCCTCCACTTT.

The gene calls are TRBV6-1 and TRBJ2-1, with TRBD2 identical over 7 bases. This CDR3 region has 15 residues. V shed 3 bases and J 3 bases; nucleotides not matched to a gene: 5. The germline V gene encodes CDR1 MNHNS and CDR2 SASEGT. CDR3 nucleotides: TGTGCCAGCAGTGAGTCCGGCGGGAGCTACAATGAGCAGTTCTTC. Protein product: CASSESGGSYNEQFF.

The rearrangement joins TRBV2 to TRBJ2-5; 9 bases line up with TRBD1. V was clipped by 6 bases and J by 5 bases; unmatched bases: 10. This CDR3 has 15 amino acids. The V gene's germline CDR1 is SNHLY and CDR2 FYNNEI. The CDR3 DNA is TGTGCCAGCAGGAAAGGTAACAGGGGGCAGGAGACCCAGTACTTC. Translating gives CASRKGNRGQETQYF.

The CDR3 DNA reads TGTGCCAGCAGTGAGAGGCAGATCCTCCAAGAGACCCAGTACTTC. It yields the protein CASSERQILQETQYF. This sequence joins TRBV2 and TRBJ2-5, with no clear D. Per germline, CDR1 SNHLY and CDR2 FYNNEI. There are 15 residues in the CDR3. The V and J ends lost 3 bases and 1 base respectively, with 12 bases between them.

The V and J genes are TRBV19 and TRBJ2-2; perhaps TRBD2 as D (5 bases). V was clipped by 3 bases and J by 4 bases, with 12 bases between them. There are 15 residues in the CDR3. Germline V gene lookup returns CDR1 LNHDA and CDR2 SQIVND (reference sequence). CDR3 in amino acids: CASSINSVSTGELFF. DNA for the CDR3: TGTGCCAGTAGTATCAATAGCGTGAGCACCGGGGAGCTGTTTTTT. The whole variable domain, remainder taken from reference TRBV19 and TRBJ2-2, is DGGITQSPKYLFRKEGQNVTLSCEQNLNHDAMYWYRQDPGQGLRLIYYSQIVNDFQKGDIAEGYSVSREKKESFPLTVTSAQKNPTAFYLCASSINSVSTGELFFGEGSRLTVL.

This rearrangement joins TRBV7-9 to TRBJ2-3; D is uncertain. V was pared by 5 bases and J by 2 bases, with 5 bases between. The germline V gene has CDR1 SEHNR and CDR2 FQNEAQ (reference sequence). The CDR3 totals 12 residues. CDR3 residues: CASSVLTDTQYF. The CDR3 DNA sequence: TGTGCCAGCAGCGTTCTCACAGATACGCAGTATTTT.

This clone appeared a few times. The chain links TRBV3-1 (or the pseudogene TRBV3-2) to TRBJ2-7; tentative D call: TRBD1 (6 bases). The CDR3 sequence is 17 residues long. Germline CDR1 is LGHDT and CDR2 is YNNKEL (reference sequence). Between the trimmed V and J ends, which lost 1 base and 0 bases, there was a span of 16 bases. The CDR3 protein is CASSQASQGYDSYEQYF. Written as DNA, the CDR3 is TGTGCCAGCAGCCAAGCATCACAGGGCTACGACTCCTACGAGCAGTACTTC.

The gene calls are TRBV2 and TRBJ1-5; D may be TRBD1 (6 bases). The CDR3 is made up of 16 amino acids. Trimming cost V 6 bases and J 0 bases, with 15 bases left between them. The germline gives CDR1 SNHLY, CDR2 FYNNEI. The CDR3 DNA is TGTGCCAGCAGCTCACTGGACAGATATAGCAATCAGCCCCAGCATTTT. This translates into CASSSLDRYSNQPQHF. Combining the CDR3 with reference TRBV2 and TRBJ1-5 gives the whole variable domain EPEVTQTPSHQVTQMGQEVILRCVPISNHLYFYWYRQILGQKVEFLVSFYNNEISEKSEIFDDQFSVERPDGSNFTLKIRSTKLEDSAMYFCASSSLDRYSNQPQHFGDGTRLSIL.

The chain couples TRBV18 to TRBJ2-3; possible D gene TRBD2, 5 bases. This CDR3 has 15 amino acids. In germline, CDR1 is KGHSH, CDR2 LQKENI. V lost 6 bases and J lost 1, with 14 bases in between. This CDR3 is CASSPAFGGTDTQYF. Written as DNA, the CDR3 is TGTGCCAGCTCGCCGGCGTTCGGGGGCACAGATACGCAGTATTTT.

The V and J genes are TRBV3-1 (or the pseudogene TRBV3-2) and TRBJ2-7, with 13 bases identical to TRBD2. The CDR3 spans 16 residues. Germline CDR1 and CDR2: LGHDT and YNNKEL (reference sequence). V shed 1 base, J shed 6 bases, and the junction held 6 bases outside the gene matches. CDR3 sequence reads: CASSQGLAGGMSEQYF. The CDR3 region has the DNA TGTGCCAGCAGCCAAGGACTAGCGGGAGGCATGAGCGAGCAGTACTTC.

In its sample, this clone was seen once. The J gene is TRBJ2-3, the V gene TRBV24-1, with 7 bases that match TRBD1. CDR3 length: 17 residues. Trimming at V came to 3 bases and at J to 0 bases, leaving 8 bases not matched to a gene. Germline-derived CDR1 and CDR2 are KGHDR and SFDVKD. The CDR3, as DNA: TGTGCCACCAGTGATCTGACAGGGCGGACCAGCACAGATACGCAGTATTTT. Its protein product is CATSDLTGRTSTDTQYF.

This clone has a single count. The chain is built from TRBV3-1 (or the pseudogene TRBV3-2) and TRBJ2-7; D perhaps matches TRBD2 (5 bases). V lost 2 bases and J 4 bases, leaving 15 bases between the germline ends. This CDR3 has 15 residues. Looked up from germline, CDR1 is LGHDT and CDR2 is YNNKEL (reference sequence). The CDR3 sequence: CASSQIATPRYEQYF. CDR3 in DNA: TGTGCCAGCAGCCAAATAGCGACACCGCGATACGAGCAGTACTTC.

The V call is TRBV5-4, the J call TRBJ2-2; 12 bases are shared with TRBD2. The CDR3 is made up of 17 amino acids. Unmatched junction bases numbered 1, after V lost 0 bases and J lost 1 base. In germline, CDR1 is SGHNT, CDR2 YYREEE (reference sequence). CDR3 residues: CASSLGGLAGNTGELFF. CDR3 nucleotides: TGTGCCAGCAGCTTGGGGGGACTAGCGGGGAACACCGGGGAGCTGTTTTTT.

This chain joins TRBV19 and TRBJ2-2; a weak D match, TRBD1 (5 bases). CDR1 and CDR2 from the germline V gene are LNHDA and SQIVND (reference sequence). This CDR3 has 18 amino acids. Trimming left V 1 base short and J 6 bases short, with 21 bases between. CDR3 protein: CASSIVPRRGQDAGELFF. CDR3 in DNA: TGTGCCAGTAGTATAGTTCCCAGGCGAGGACAAGACGCCGGGGAGCTGTTTTTT. The whole variable domain, filled in from reference TRBV19 and TRBJ2-2, reads DGGITQSPKYLFRKEGQNVTLSCEQNLNHDAMYWYRQDPGQGLRLIYYSQIVNDFQKGDIAEGYSVSREKKESFPLTVTSAQKNPTAFYLCASSIVPRRGQDAGELFFGEGSRLTVL.

The chain recombines TRBV4-2 with TRBJ2-7; D unclear. CDR3 size: 15 residues. The germline gives CDR1 LGHNA, CDR2 YNFKEQ. V was pared by 4 bases and J by 2 bases, with 15 bases between. In DNA form, the CDR3 reads TGTGCCAGCAGCCCCCAAAATAGTAGAACCTACGAGCAGTACTTC. As protein: CASSPQNSRTYEQYF.

The chain has TRBV6-6 and TRBJ1-3; TRBD1 might be the D (5 bases). This CDR3 is 16 amino acids long. Germline V CDR1 and CDR2: MNHNY, SVGAGI (reference sequence). V lost 2 bases and J lost 2, with 13 bases in between. The CDR3 reads CASSYGLLGPGNTIYF. CDR3 DNA sequence: TGTGCCAGCAGTTACGGGTTACTGGGGCCTGGAAACACCATATATTTT.

The chain couples TRBV18 to TRBJ2-1; 7 positions agree with TRBD1. This CDR3 region has 15 residues. In germline, CDR1 is KGHSH, CDR2 LQKENI. The ends lost 1 base at V and 7 bases at J; junction bases unmatched: 7. This chain's CDR3 is CASSPQQGMGNEQFF. The CDR3, as DNA: TGTGCCAGCTCACCACAACAGGGGATGGGGAATGAGCAGTTCTTC.

The J gene is TRBJ2-3, the V gene TRBV10-3; TRBD2 aligns across 7 bases. J was trimmed by 4 bases and V by 8 bases; bases with no gene match: 6. Germline-derived CDR1 and CDR2 are ENHRY and SYGVKD. There are 13 residues in the CDR3. The CDR3 reads CAISEGGPDTQYF. DNA for the CDR3: TGTGCCATCTCTGAGGGAGGGCCAGATACGCAGTATTTT.

This chain joins TRBV5-4 and TRBJ2-3; possible D gene TRBD1, 5 bases. The V gene's germline CDR1 is SGHNT and CDR2 YYREEE (reference sequence). The CDR3 spans 14 residues. Trimming cost V 4 bases and J 3 bases, with 12 bases left between them. CDR3 sequence (DNA): TGTGCCAGCAGCGGCAGGGAAAGGACAGATACGCAGTATTTT. Its translation is CASSGRERTDTQYF. Looking up the rest from reference TRBV5-4 and TRBJ2-3 gives the full variable domain: ETGVTQSPTHLIKTRGQQVTLRCSSQSGHNTVSWYQQALGQGPQFIFQYYREEENGRGNFPPRFSGLQFPNYSSELNVNALELDDSALYLCASSGRERTDTQYFGPGTRLTVL.

The V and J genes are TRBV5-1 and TRBJ2-5; D gene unclear. V dropped 2 bases and J dropped 5 bases, with 7 bases sitting between them. CDR3 length equals 12 residues. Germline values: CDR1 SGHRS, CDR2 YFSETQ. The CDR3 is CASSFNTETQYF. The CDR3 coding sequence is TGCGCCAGCAGCTTTAACACGGAGACCCAGTACTTC.

The V and J genes are TRBV3-1 (or the pseudogene TRBV3-2) and TRBJ2-3; 8 bases are shared with TRBD2. This CDR3 contains 16 residues. V lost 4 bases to trimming and J lost 0 bases; unmatched junction nucleotides: 6. CDR1 is LGHDT, CDR2 YNNKEL, per germline (reference sequence). CDR3 sequence: CASSPRASGSTDTQYF. CDR3 in DNA: TGTGCCAGCAGCCCCCGGGCTAGCGGGAGCACAGATACGCAGTATTTT.

The chain couples TRBV30 to TRBJ1-4; the match to TRBD1 covers 7 bases. This CDR3 contains 20 residues. In germline, CDR1 is GTSNPN, CDR2 SVGIG (reference sequence). Trimming took 3 bases from V and 13 from J; bases not matched to a gene: 32. CDR3 nucleotides: TGTGCCTGGAGCGGAGGAGGAGACAGGGTCTCATCGCATGGGCTCGGAGGACTGTTTTTT. Translated: CAWSGGGDRVSSHGLGGLFF.